This T cell receptor (beta chain) appears in the sequencing data of a study of radiation and T cells in renal cell carcinoma. On this clone itself: The antigen is undetermined.

Generated by immunoSEQ multiplex PCR, the TCRdb table keeps only in-frame clones and is missing some. The data hold around 15,000 clones, with 45% to 65% observed a single time. Treatment given: treatment-naive control, cytoreductive nephrectomy. The patient's renal cell carcinoma had clear cell pathology. Control tumors came from a handful of females and about a dozen males, aged about 40 to 90. This CDR3 is built from 16 residues. Per the germline V gene, CDR1 is MNHNS and CDR2 is SASEGT. The J segment lost 2 bases and the V segment lost 1 base, leaving 4 bases of the junction unmatched. Broader study findings: Dominant CDR3 motifs were more common in irradiated tumors than controls. In nephrectomy-only tumors, top 100 clonotypes averaged about 45%, versus about 50% irradiated.

Here the sequenced sample was tumor tissue, taken from a patient whose treatment was nephrectomy without radiotherapy. The source of this sequence is a man aged 40-49 years with renal cell carcinoma. The V gene is TRBV6-1, the J gene TRBJ2-3; 9 positions agree with TRBD2. The CDR3 spells CASSEEAGGPTDTQYF. The CDR3 DNA sequence: TGTGCCAGCAGTGAAGAAGCGGGGGGCCCCACAGATACGCAGTATTTT.